These 28 T cell receptor beta chains originate from one sample sequenced in a study of shared clonotypes between healthy human individuals. Sequencing used immunoSEQ multiplex PCR; TCRdb keeps in-frame clones, though not all of them. The sample carries approximately 470,000 clones, around 85% recorded once. The material sequenced was PBMCs. These receptors originate from a woman in her thirties or forties in good health. Some clones in this sample may be carry-over from other donors' samples.

Worth noting for this clone: The junction departs from the called germline gene at one end, perhaps through a read error. This rearrangement joins TRBV7-7 to TRBJ2-2; TRBD2 agrees at 10 bases. The germline CDR1 and CDR2 sequences are SSHAT and FNYEAQ (reference sequence). The CDR3 is made up of 17 amino acids. CDR3 sequence reads: CASSLAPLSGRTGELFF. CDR3 sequence (DNA): TGTGCTAGCAGCTTAGCTCCCCTTAGCGGGAGGACCGGGGAGCTGTTTTTT.

Turning to this clone: A far larger clone is one nucleotide away, so this likely arose from a read error. Other DNA sequences in the same sample also yield this CDR3. The chain recombines TRBV30 with TRBJ1-4; D is uncertain. The germline CDR1 and CDR2 sequences are GTSNPN and SVGIG (reference sequence). The CDR3 is 14 residues long. The V end lost 0 bases, the J end lost 5 bases, and 10 bases lay between the germline ends. CDR3 amino acids: CAWSVLQSNEKLFF. CDR3 in DNA: TGTGCCTGGAGTGTACTACAGTCCAATGAAAAACTGTTTTTT.

A few counts support this clone. The V call is TRBV25-1, the J call TRBJ1-1, with TRBD1 matching over 12 bases. This CDR3 is built from 13 residues. CDR1 and CDR2 (germline): MGHDK, SYGVNS. J gave up 9 bases and V 5 bases, and 4 bases lay outside the gene matches. CDR3 sequence: CASSMGQGAQAFF. As DNA, the CDR3 is TGTGCCAGCAGTATGGGACAGGGGGCACAAGCTTTCTTT.

This clone was found many times. This CDR3 is also generated by other DNA sequences in the sample. The chain has TRBV30 and TRBJ2-7; D uncertain. Germline V gene lookup returns CDR1 GTSNPN and CDR2 SVGIG (reference sequence). Trimming pared 2 bases from V and 5 bases from J, leaving 19 bases between. The CDR3 sequence is 15 residues long. The CDR3 DNA sequence: TGTGCCTGGAGTCCGACCACACCTGTGGGGAACGAGCAGTACTTC. Protein sequence: CAWSPTTPVGNEQYF.

This sequence joins TRBV10-3 and TRBJ2-3; TRBD2 matches 7 bases. The junction had 13 bases not matched to a gene; V was cut back by 10 bases and J by 6 bases. From germline, CDR1 is ENHRY and CDR2 SYGVKD. The CDR3 loop spans 14 amino acids. The CDR3 nucleotides read TGTGCCACTAGCCTAGGCGGGAGCGGCGATACGCAGTATTTT. Translation: CATSLGGSGDTQYF.

Concerning this clone itself: The same CDR3 is also encoded by other DNA sequences in this sample. The chain is built from TRBV5-1 and TRBJ2-2; D remains ambiguous. V was clipped by 3 bases and J by 2 bases, with 8 bases between them. Germline V lookup: CDR1 SGHRS, CDR2 YFSETQ. The CDR3 has 14 amino acids. The CDR3 sequence: CASSSDVNTGELFF. The CDR3 coding sequence is TGCGCCAGCAGCTCGGACGTAAACACCGGGGAGCTGTTTTTT.

As regards this clone: A single base is all that separates this from a far larger clone, so a read error is likely. This same CDR3 is encoded by further DNA sequences in the sample. This chain connects TRBV18 to TRBJ1-1; a possible D gene is TRBD1 (6 bases). Germline CDR1 and CDR2: KGHSH and LQKENI. Trimming took off 3 bases at V and 2 bases at J, with 22 bases between the two ends. The CDR3 is made up of 18 amino acids. The CDR3 protein is CASSPSGGPEGPNTEAFF. The CDR3 coding sequence is TGTGCCAGCTCACCCTCCGGGGGGCCCGAGGGACCTAACACTGAAGCTTTCTTT.

The chain links TRBV4-1 to TRBJ2-5, with a weak D call TRBD2 (7 bases). Germline V gives CDR1 MGHRA, CDR2 YSYEKL. The CDR3 extends over 17 amino acids. Between the trimmed V and J ends, which lost 1 base and 2 bases, there was a span of 17 bases. For the CDR3, the DNA is TGCGCCAGCAGCCAAGGCGGGGGCAGGAGCCTACAAGAGACCCAGTACTTC. Translated: CASSQGGGRSLQETQYF.

The chain uses TRBV29-1 and TRBJ2-1; TRBD2 agrees at 8 bases. The junction had 7 bases not matched to a gene; V was cut back by 7 bases and J by 2 bases. CDR1 SQVTM and CDR2 ANQGSEA come from the germline V gene. The CDR3 length is 14 residues. CDR3 in DNA: TGCAGCGCCCGATTTAGCGGGGCCTACAATGAGCAGTTCTTC. The encoded protein is CSARFSGAYNEQFF.

This clone was detected once. The CDR3 loop reads CASEPGGSGNQPQHF. The CDR3 nucleotides read TGTGCCAGCGAACCTGGGGGTAGTGGCAATCAGCCCCAGCATTTT. This chain uses TRBV6-6 with TRBJ1-5; D might be TRBD1 (5 bases). This CDR3 spans 15 amino acids. V was pared by 8 bases and J by 2 bases, with 16 bases between. CDR1 is MNHNY and CDR2 is SVGAGI in the germline V gene (reference sequence).

Worth noting for this clone: Given a far larger clone just one base away, this is likely a sequencing read error. The sample has other DNA sequences that encode this CDR3 too. V gene TRBV10-3 combines with J gene TRBJ2-5, with 9 positions matching TRBD2. This CDR3 is built from 15 residues. Germline V gene data show CDR1 as ENHRY and CDR2 as SYGVKD. The CDR3 reads CAISVGGRVQETQYF. CDR3 coding DNA: TGCGCCATCAGTGTGGGCGGGAGGGTCCAAGAGACCCAGTACTTC.

This clone has a single count. The V call is TRBV28, the J call TRBJ1-2, with D perhaps matching TRBD1 (6 bases). This CDR3 is built from 15 residues. V lost 6 bases and J lost 3, with 17 bases in between. CDR1 is MDHEN, CDR2 SYDVKM, per germline. CDR3 sequence: CASSTWGARYYGYTF. In nucleotides, the CDR3 is TGTGCCAGCAGCACGTGGGGGGCGCGGTACTATGGCTACACCTTC.

The chain joins TRBV5-1 to TRBJ2-7; D might be TRBD1 or TRBD2, each matching 5 bases. CDR1 is SGHRS and CDR2 is YFSETQ in the germline V gene. The CDR3 spans 13 residues. V was clipped by 0 bases and J by 9 bases, with 13 bases between them. The CDR3 DNA is TGCGCCAGCAGCTTGGACCCTGGTGGGGGGCAGTACTTC. Encoded protein: CASSLDPGGGQYF.

V and J are TRBV28 and TRBJ2-7, with 7 positions matching TRBD2. CDR3 length: 12 residues. The germline CDR1 and CDR2 sequences are MDHEN and SYDVKM. V lost 8 bases and J lost 3; bases outside the gene matches: 4. The CDR3 loop is CASVGGFYEQYF. CDR3 coding DNA: TGTGCCAGCGTGGGGGGGTTCTACGAGCAGTACTTC.

About this clone itself: A far larger clone is off by one base, so a read error is likely. The rearrangement uses TRBV27 and TRBJ2-2; possible D gene TRBD2, 5 bases. The CDR3 runs to 13 residues. CDR1 and CDR2 (germline): MNHEY, SMNVEV (reference sequence). The CDR3 DNA reads TGTGCCAGCAGTTCCCACCGCACCGGGGAGCTGCTTTTT. Residues: CASSSHRTGELLF.

The chain uses TRBV20-1 and TRBJ1-1; no definite D call. The CDR3 contains 11 residues. Germline CDR1 DFQATT, CDR2 SNEGSKA (reference sequence). Trimming took off 3 bases at V and 13 bases at J, with 15 bases between the two ends. The CDR3 loop reads CSARDPPVDFF. The CDR3 DNA follows: TGCAGTGCTAGGGACCCCCCGGTTGATTTCTTT.

The chain has TRBV7-3 and TRBJ2-3, with D perhaps TRBD2 (5 bases). V was cut by 5 bases and J by 0 bases, with 12 bases left in between. Germline CDR1 is SGHTA and CDR2 is FQGTGA. The length of the CDR3 is 15 residues. The CDR3 sequence is CASSDYARSTDTQYF. CDR3 nucleotides: TGTGCCAGCAGCGACTATGCGCGAAGCACAGATACGCAGTATTTT. Looking up the rest from reference TRBV7-3 and TRBJ2-3 gives the full variable domain: GAGVSQTPSNKVTEKGKYVELRCDPISGHTALYWYRQSLGQGPEFLIYFQGTGAADDSGLPNDRFFAVRPEGSVSTLKIQRTERGDSAVYLCASSDYARSTDTQYFGPGTRLTVL.

This clone was found a few times. This same CDR3 is encoded by further DNA sequences in the sample. The chain couples TRBV7-2 to TRBJ1-4; D perhaps matches TRBD1 (5 bases). Germline-derived CDR1 and CDR2 are SGHTA and FQGNSA. With 3 bases removed from V and 6 bases from J, the gap between germline ends came to 11 bases. The CDR3 spans 14 residues. The CDR3 DNA is TGTGCCAGCAGCTTGGGAGGGGCGGATGAAAAACTGTTTTTT. Encoded protein: CASSLGGADEKLFF.

Remarks on this clone: A far bigger clonotype differs at one base, so this is likely a read error. The same CDR3 arises from other DNA sequences in this sample as well. The V and J genes are TRBV6-1 and TRBJ2-7; D might be TRBD1 (7 bases). Germline CDR1 reads MNHNS; CDR2 reads SASEGT. The CDR3 is 13 amino acids. CDR3 sequence reads: CASMTGGGDEQYF. The CDR3 DNA sequence: TGTGCCAGCATGACCGGAGGGGGCGACGAACAGTACTTC.

This clone was seen a few times. This likely traces to a read error, being one base from a far larger clone. J is TRBJ1-3 and V is TRBV19; no clear D. Germline V lookup: CDR1 LNHDA, CDR2 SQIVND (reference sequence). CDR3 length: 14 residues. CDR3: CASTGFLSGNAIYF. In nucleotides, the CDR3 is TGTGCCAGTACGGGGTTCCTCTCTGGAAACGCCATATATTTT.

This sequence joins TRBV5-6 and TRBJ2-3, with 10 bases aligning to TRBD1. Trimming at V came to 3 bases and at J to 7 bases, leaving 11 bases not matched to a gene. CDR3 length equals 16 residues. The V gene's germline CDR1 is SGHDT and CDR2 YYEEEE. The CDR3 DNA follows: TGTGCCAGCAGCTATCCAGGACAGGGGGTCCGAAATACGCAGTATTTT. Its protein product is CASSYPGQGVRNTQYF.

This clone occurred once. CDR3 nucleotides: TGTGCCAGCAGCGCCCGGACTAGCGGGAGGTTCTACAATGAGCAGTTCTTC. It codes for CASSARTSGRFYNEQFF. The chain couples TRBV9 to TRBJ2-1; 14 bases map to TRBD2. V shed 3 bases, J shed 3 bases, and the junction held 5 bases outside the gene matches. CDR1 is SGDLS, CDR2 YYNGEE, per germline. The length of the CDR3 is 17 residues.

This clone was recorded once. It differs at one base from a far larger clone, so likely a read error. The genes are TRBV5-1 and TRBJ2-7; 12 nucleotides match TRBD1. The length of the CDR3 is 16 residues. CDR1 and CDR2 (germline): SGHRS, YFSETQ. The CDR3 DNA is TGCGCCAGCGGCTTGGGAACCGGGACAGGGGGCAGAGAGCAGTACTTC. It is translated as CASGLGTGTGGREQYF. Combining the CDR3 with reference TRBV5-1 and TRBJ2-7 gives the whole variable domain KAGVTQTPRYLIKTRGQQVTLSCSPISGHRSVSWYQQTPGQGLQFLFEYFSETQRNKGNFPGRFSGRQFSNSRSEMNVSTLELGDSALYLCASGLGTGTGGREQYFGPGTRLTVT.

The chain employs TRBV7-2 and TRBJ2-7; D is perhaps TRBD2 (6 bases). Per germline, CDR1 SGHTA and CDR2 FQGNSA. The CDR3 has 14 amino acids. Trimming pared 1 base from V and 2 bases from J, leaving 9 bases between. CDR3 sequence: CASSLGSGPYEQYF. CDR3 bases: TGTGCCAGCAGCTTAGGGAGCGGGCCCTACGAGCAGTACTTC.

The V call is TRBV5-1, the J call TRBJ2-3; maybe TRBD2 (5 bases). From germline, CDR1 is SGHRS and CDR2 YFSETQ. Trimming took 0 bases from V and 4 from J, leaving 6 bases between them. The CDR3 consists of 13 residues. CDR3 region: CASSLVGADTQYF. The CDR3 DNA reads TGCGCCAGCAGCTTGGTCGGGGCAGATACGCAGTATTTT.

J is TRBJ1-5 and V is TRBV9; possibly TRBD1 for D (6 bases). V was clipped by 4 bases and J by 3 bases, with 11 bases between them. Germline assignment: CDR1 SGDLS and CDR2 YYNGEE. The CDR3 totals 14 residues. CDR3 in DNA: TGTGCCAGCAGCCAGGGGTTAGACAATCAGCCCCAGCATTTT. Protein sequence: CASSQGLDNQPQHF.

The V gene is TRBV6-5, the J gene TRBJ2-7; TRBD1 aligns across 8 bases. CDR3 length: 13 residues. V lost 2 bases to trimming and J lost 6 bases; unmatched junction nucleotides: 3. Germline V gene sequence: CDR1 MNHEY, CDR2 SVGAGI. CDR3 protein: CASSYPDRAEQYF. In DNA form, the CDR3 reads TGTGCCAGCAGTTACCCGGACAGGGCCGAGCAGTACTTC.

As for this clone: The germline gene is not matched at one end of the junction; a read error may be the cause. The genes are TRBV7-8 and TRBJ2-7; TRBD1 matches at 8 bases. CDR3 length equals 13 residues. Per the germline V gene, CDR1 is SGHVS and CDR2 is FQNEAQ. CDR3: CASSWTGSFEQYF. CDR3 in DNA: TGTGCCAGCAGCTGGACAGGGTCCTTCGAGCAGTACTTC.